The 21 T cell receptor beta chains below all came from one sample that was sequenced in a study of low-dose radiotherapy and immunotherapy resistance in tumors. Time point meaning: after trial treatment. Treatment of the sample: LDRT plus nivolumab, ipilimumab, low-dose cyclophosphamide and aspirin (RACIN trial). TRAV- and TRBV-specific primers were used for first-strand cDNA, which covered alpha and beta chains. The TCRs were subjected to amplification over roughly 18 PCR cycles employing a constant-region primer in conjunction with a V-primer adapter. TCRdb used MiXCR to reprocess the reads, holding one entry per CDR3 protein. The data hold under 35,000 distinct CDR3 sequences, with approximately 49% observed a single time. The specimen comprised PBMCs, sampled after low-dose radiotherapy plus immunotherapy. All receptors come from a male donor with gallbladder cancer.

V gene TRBV20-1 combines with J gene TRBJ1-4; D gene uncertain. This CDR3 contains 13 residues. Germline lookup yields CDR1 DFQATT and CDR2 SNEGSKA (reference sequence). The CDR3 nucleotides read TGCAGCGCCGTAAGGGCAACTAATGAAAAACTGTTTTTT. This encodes CSAVRATNEKLFF.

Worth noting for this clonotype: A far bigger clonotype differs at one base, so this is likely a read error. This rearrangement joins TRBV11-2 to TRBJ2-7, with TRBD1 matching 11 bases. Germline-derived CDR1 and CDR2 are SGHAT and FQNNGV. The CDR3 has 16 residues. Here the CDR3 DNA reads TGCGCCAGCAGCTTTGCGCCCGGGACAGGGGGCTACGAGCAGTACTTC. The encoded protein is CASSFAPGTGGYEQYF.

The J gene is TRBJ1-2, the V gene TRBV9; the D gene is possibly TRBD1 (5 bases). V was cut by 0 bases and J by 2 bases, with 11 bases left in between. The CDR3 sequence is 15 residues long. CDR1 SGDLS and CDR2 YYNGEE come from the germline V gene. The CDR3 DNA is TGTGCCAGCAGCGTAGGGGGGACCGCCAACTATGGCTACACCTTC. Its protein product is CASSVGGTANYGYTF.

As concerns this clonotype: A far larger clone is one nucleotide away, so this likely arose from a read error. CDR3 amino acids: CASSFGLGARATEAFF. The DNA for the CDR3 is TGTGCCAGCAGTTTCGGGCTGGGGGCCAGGGCCACTGAAGCTTTCTTT. The genes are TRBV12-3 or TRBV12-4 and TRBJ1-1; TRBD1 is a possible D gene (6 bases). CDR3 length equals 16 residues. Trimming pared 3 bases from V and 4 bases from J, leaving 18 bases between.

This chain connects TRBV4-3 to TRBJ2-2; 9 nucleotides agree with TRBD1. J was trimmed by 2 bases and V by 8 bases; bases with no gene match: 9. In germline, CDR1 is LGHNA, CDR2 YSLEER. The CDR3 is 16 amino acids. The CDR3 DNA follows: TGCGCCAGCGGATTGGGACAGGGAGTTAACACCGGGGAGCTGTTTTTT. Protein: CASGLGQGVNTGELFF.

There are a few counts of this clonotype. The CDR3 spells CASSLGAGDTQYF. DNA of the CDR3: TGTGCCAGCAGTTTAGGGGCCGGAGATACGCAGTATTTT. The rearrangement uses TRBV28 and TRBJ2-3; D perhaps matches TRBD1 (5 bases). CDR3 length equals 13 residues. Deletions cut 2 bases from V and 5 bases from J, with 8 bases between. Germline lookup yields CDR1 MDHEN and CDR2 SYDVKM.

The rearrangement uses TRBV5-1 and TRBJ1-4; 8 bases match TRBD1. CDR1 SGHRS and CDR2 YFSETQ come from the germline V gene. J lost 3 bases, V lost 0 bases, and 10 bases had no gene match. This CDR3 has 18 residues. CDR3 nucleotides: TGCGCCAGCAGCTTGGACGTGCGGACAGGGAGGGCTAATGAAAAACTGTTTTTT. Amino acid sequence: CASSLDVRTGRANEKLFF.

The V and J genes are TRBV6-2 or TRBV6-3 and TRBJ2-5, with unresolved D. Germline V gene data show CDR1 as MNHEY and CDR2 as SVGEGT. This CDR3 region has 15 residues. The germline V and J ends were trimmed by 5 bases and 1 base, with 14 bases remaining between them. The CDR3 protein is CASSEWAAPQETQYF. The CDR3, as DNA: TGTGCCAGCAGTGAATGGGCAGCCCCCCAAGAGACCCAGTACTTC.

By sample share, this clonotype is medium-sized (0.01 to 0.1%). V is TRBV24-1 and J is TRBJ1-1, with TRBD1 matching over 8 bases. The CDR3 contains 15 residues. V was clipped by 3 bases and J by 4 bases; unmatched bases: 6. Germline V gene data show CDR1 as KGHDR and CDR2 as SFDVKD. The CDR3 region is CATSDPSTGGTEAFF. The DNA for the CDR3 is TGTGCCACCAGTGATCCCAGTACAGGGGGCACTGAAGCTTTCTTT.

The chain carries TRBV6-2 or TRBV6-3 and TRBJ2-7; the match to TRBD2 covers 7 bases. The CDR3 has 14 residues. Germline CDR1 and CDR2: MNHEY and SVGEGT. V lost 7 bases to trimming and J lost 4 bases; unmatched junction nucleotides: 10. The CDR3 DNA sequence: TGTGCCAGCACCGGGGGGTCGGGAAGGTACGAGCAGTACTTC. Translated, it gives CASTGGSGRYEQYF.

With regard to this clonotype: A single base is all that separates this from a far larger clone, so a read error is likely. V usage is TRBV5-3 and J usage is TRBJ2-3; the D gene could be TRBD1 or TRBD2 (5 bases each). TRBV5-3 is recorded as an ORF, its role being uncertain. The CDR3 runs 15 residues. CDR3 in amino acids: CASSLLWGRTDTQCF. For the CDR3, the DNA is TGTGCCAGCAGCTTACTTTGGGGGAGAACAGATACGCAGTGTTTT.

This clonotype was seen ten or more times. The chain uses TRBV30 and TRBJ1-5, with D tentatively TRBD1 (6 bases). V dropped 2 bases and J dropped 0 bases, with 11 bases sitting between them. CDR1 is GTSNPN, CDR2 SVGIG, per germline (reference sequence). CDR3 length: 15 amino acids. CDR3 sequence reads: CAWSRGADSNQPQHF. CDR3 bases: TGTGCCTGGAGTAGGGGGGCGGATAGCAATCAGCCCCAGCATTTT.

In this sample, this clonotype turned up once. This chain connects TRBV20-1 to TRBJ2-1; D perhaps matches TRBD1 (5 bases). V gave up 5 bases and J gave up 5 bases, with 13 bases separating them. CDR1 is DFQATT, CDR2 SNEGSKA, per germline (reference sequence). CDR3 length: 13 amino acids. CDR3 in DNA: TGCAGTGCTTTACAGGCGGCGAACAATGAGCAGTTCTTC. This gives the protein CSALQAANNEQFF.

The rearrangement links TRBV20-1 to TRBJ2-3; a possible D gene is TRBD2 (5 bases). The tail of the sequence fits TRBJ2-7 better, so the J call may be wrong. CDR3 length: 9 residues. Germline loops: CDR1 DFQATT, CDR2 SNEGSKA (reference sequence). For the CDR3, the DNA is TGCAGTGGAGGGCGCGAGCAGTACTTC. It specifies CSGGREQYF.

The V and J genes are TRBV2 and TRBJ2-7, with 9 bases fitting TRBD1. J gave up 3 bases and V 5 bases, and 8 bases lay outside the gene matches. Germline-derived CDR1 and CDR2 are SNHLY and FYNNEI. This CDR3 spans 15 amino acids. CDR3 coding DNA: TGTGCCAGCAGTCCGACGGACAGGGGAAACTACGAGCAGTACTTC. Its translation is CASSPTDRGNYEQYF.

The CDR3 DNA follows: TGTGCCAGCAGTCAAAGGGATATACAGTTCTTC. This codes for CASSQRDIQFF. The rearrangement uses TRBV5-6 and TRBJ2-1; D call uncertain. V lost 5 bases and J lost 13, with 13 bases in between. This CDR3 contains 11 residues. CDR1 is SGHDT, CDR2 YYEEEE, per germline.

Many counts were recorded for this clonotype. The V gene is TRBV7-4, the J gene TRBJ2-2; TRBD2 matches at 12 bases. Trimming removed 7 bases from V and 6 bases from J; junction bases left unmatched: 3. CDR3 length: 14 residues. Per the germline V gene, CDR1 is SGHVT and CDR2 is SQSDAQ. CDR3 sequence: CASTLAGGAGELFF. In DNA, the CDR3 is TGTGCCAGCACTCTAGCGGGAGGGGCCGGGGAGCTGTTTTTT.

This chain uses TRBV6-8 with TRBJ2-7; D possibly corresponds to TRBD2 (7 bases). Between the trimmed V and J ends, which lost 1 base and 2 bases, there was a span of 12 bases. CDR1 MNHGY and CDR2 SAAAGT come from the germline V gene. The CDR3 covers 15 residues. The CDR3 is CASSYFAGATYEQYF. As DNA, the CDR3 is TGTGCCAGCAGTTACTTCGCGGGGGCCACCTACGAGCAGTACTTC.

The sample holds many counts of this clonotype. The V and J genes are TRBV18 and TRBJ2-7; tentatively, D is TRBD1 (5 bases). Germline V gene data show CDR1 as KGHSH and CDR2 as LQKENI. The CDR3 sequence is 13 residues long. V was cut by 3 bases and J by 3 bases, with 9 bases left in between. CDR3 amino acids: CASSPAGNYEQYF. The CDR3 DNA sequence: TGTGCCAGCTCACCGGCAGGGAACTACGAGCAGTACTTC.

This clonotype turned up a few times. A far larger clone is one base from this, pointing to a likely read error. V and J are TRBV20-1 and TRBJ2-7, with TRBD2 matching over 9 bases. V was clipped by 3 bases and J by 7 bases; unmatched bases: 16. The germline V gene encodes CDR1 DFQATT and CDR2 SNEGSKA (reference sequence). This CDR3 comprises 16 residues. The CDR3 sequence: CSASPEGTSTYNEQYF. CDR3 in DNA: TGCAGTGCTAGTCCCGAGGGGACTAGCACCTACAATGAGCAGTACTTC.

The chain employs TRBV5-1 and TRBJ2-1; no definite D call. Trimming pared 1 base from V and 8 bases from J, leaving 16 bases between. The germline V gene encodes CDR1 SGHRS and CDR2 YFSETQ. The CDR3 consists of 15 residues. CDR3 in DNA: TGCGCCAGCAGCTTGAGTTCTTTTGGAACAGATGAGCAGTTCTTC. It specifies CASSLSSFGTDEQFF.